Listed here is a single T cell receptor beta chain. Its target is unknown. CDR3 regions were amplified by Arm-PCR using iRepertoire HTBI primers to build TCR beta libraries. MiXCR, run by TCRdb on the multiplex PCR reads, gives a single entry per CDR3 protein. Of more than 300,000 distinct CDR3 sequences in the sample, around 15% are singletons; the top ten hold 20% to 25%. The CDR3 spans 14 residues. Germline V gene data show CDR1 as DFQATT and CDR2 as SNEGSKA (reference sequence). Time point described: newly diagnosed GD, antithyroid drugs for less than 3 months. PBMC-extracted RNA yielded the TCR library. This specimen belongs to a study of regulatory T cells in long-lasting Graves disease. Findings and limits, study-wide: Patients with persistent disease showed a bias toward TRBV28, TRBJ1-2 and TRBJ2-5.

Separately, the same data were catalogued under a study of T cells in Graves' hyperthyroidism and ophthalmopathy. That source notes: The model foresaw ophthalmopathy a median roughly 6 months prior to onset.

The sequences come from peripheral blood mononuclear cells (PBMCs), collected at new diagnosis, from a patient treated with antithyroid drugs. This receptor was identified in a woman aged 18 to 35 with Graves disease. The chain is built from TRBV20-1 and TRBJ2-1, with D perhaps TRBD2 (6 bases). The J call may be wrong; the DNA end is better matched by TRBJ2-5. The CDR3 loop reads CSAPTSMFKETQYF. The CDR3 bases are TGCAGTGCTCCGACTAGTATGTTCAAAGAGACCCAGTACTTC.